This T cell receptor (beta chain) was identified in a study of T cells in Graves' hyperthyroidism and ophthalmopathy. Study-wide points: Blood also contained most expanded thyroid clonotypes above 0.001.

About this clonotype: What it binds is not known. One end of the junction fails to match germline, which may point to a read error.

Germline V gives CDR1 MDHEN, CDR2 SYDVKM. CDR3 size: 16 residues. The CDR3 regions of TCR beta were amplified from RNA transcripts. A set of HTBI primers served as the primers for a first-round RT-PCR of the TCR CDR3. TCRdb re-called the multiplex PCR reads through MiXCR, storing one row per CDR3 protein. Of some 700,000 distinct CDR3 sequences listed, roughly 17% are singletons. The sequenced material came from blood. The clonotype originates from a man between 45 and 60 years old with Graves' hyperthyroidism. The J gene is TRBJ2-7, the V gene TRBV28, with D unclear. The CDR3 DNA is TGTGCCGGCAGTTTATGGTCTACCACACGAGGAAACGAGCAGTACTTC. This codes for CAGSLWSTTRGNEQYF.